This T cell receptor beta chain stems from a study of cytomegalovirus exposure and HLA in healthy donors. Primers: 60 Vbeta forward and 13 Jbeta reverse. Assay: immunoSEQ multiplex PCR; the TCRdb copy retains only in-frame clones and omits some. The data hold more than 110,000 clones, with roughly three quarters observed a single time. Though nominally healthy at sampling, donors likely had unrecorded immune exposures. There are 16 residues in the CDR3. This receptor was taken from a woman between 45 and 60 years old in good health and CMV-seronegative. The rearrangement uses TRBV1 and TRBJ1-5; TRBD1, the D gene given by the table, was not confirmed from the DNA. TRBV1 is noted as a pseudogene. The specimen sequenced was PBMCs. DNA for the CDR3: TGCACCAGCCACTATAGGACAGGGATGAGCAATCAGCCCCAGCATTTT. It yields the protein CTSHYRTGMSNQPQHF.